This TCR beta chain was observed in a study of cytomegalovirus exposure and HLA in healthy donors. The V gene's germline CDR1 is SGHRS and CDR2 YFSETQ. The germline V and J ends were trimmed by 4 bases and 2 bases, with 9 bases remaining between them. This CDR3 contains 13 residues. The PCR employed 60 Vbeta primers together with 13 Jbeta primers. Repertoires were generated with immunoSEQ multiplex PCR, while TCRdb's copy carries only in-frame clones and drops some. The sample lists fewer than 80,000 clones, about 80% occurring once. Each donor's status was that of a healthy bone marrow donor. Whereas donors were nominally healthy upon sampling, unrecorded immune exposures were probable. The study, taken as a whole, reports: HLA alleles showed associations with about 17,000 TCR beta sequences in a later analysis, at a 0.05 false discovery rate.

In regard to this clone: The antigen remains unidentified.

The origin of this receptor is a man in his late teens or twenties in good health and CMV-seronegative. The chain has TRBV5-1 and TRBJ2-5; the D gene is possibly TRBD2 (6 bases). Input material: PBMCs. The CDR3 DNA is TGCGCCAGCAGCGGGGGACTTCAAGAGACCCAGTACTTC. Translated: CASSGGLQETQYF.